This TCR beta chain derives from a study of T-cell memory formation after mild COVID-19. Study overall: The study found TCR clusters largely donor specific. General study findings and limits: Contracting clones localized mainly to CM and EM when CD4+ and mainly to EMRA when CD8+.

The length of the CDR3 is 16 residues. Germline V gene sequence: CDR1 SGHNT, CDR2 YENEEA. Germline trimming cut 6 bases from V and 6 bases from J; bases unmatched to any gene: 13. Details on this clonotype: Its antigen is currently unknown.

TCRdb re-called the 5' RACE reads through MiXCR, storing one row per CDR3 protein. The sample has about 400,000 distinct CDR3 sequences, more than 20% seen once. Sequenced input: PBMCs or a T cell subset sorted from them (not recorded which). The TCR originated in an adult woman who had mild COVID-19 (a few samples of this study predate the infection). Cell type and time point are not known. The rearrangement links TRBV11-3 to TRBJ2-1; 8 bases fit TRBD2. The CDR3 coding sequence is TGTGCCAGCAGATCCCCAAGCGGGGGAGGCGGCAATGAGCAGTTCTTC. Its protein is CASRSPSGGGGNEQFF.